This T cell receptor (beta chain) was recorded in a study of T cell responses to AZD1222 COVID-19 vaccine. Study-wide points: Among those given AZD1222, only six were seropositive at baseline. Donor demographics were predominantly white British with a female majority; clonal diversity may be underestimated. Elevations in Spike-specific TCR breadth and depth followed administration of two AZD1222 doses.

This clone was recorded once. The antigen remains undetermined. The method was immunoSEQ multiplex PCR; TCRdb's version includes in-frame clones alone and lacks a portion of them. In the table there are 75,000 to 100,000 clones, around 88% of which are singletons. Trimming took 0 bases from V and 8 from J, leaving 13 bases between them. The CDR3 extends over 14 amino acids. Per germline, CDR1 MNHEY and CDR2 SVGAGI. The sequencing used peripheral blood, collected on day 0 of MenACWY control vaccination. This receptor was obtained from an adult in good health. This sequence joins TRBV6-5 and TRBJ1-2; no clear D gene. In DNA, the CDR3 is TGTGCCAGCAGTTACTCGGCCAAAAAAGACGGCTACACCTTC. Protein: CASSYSAKKDGYTF.